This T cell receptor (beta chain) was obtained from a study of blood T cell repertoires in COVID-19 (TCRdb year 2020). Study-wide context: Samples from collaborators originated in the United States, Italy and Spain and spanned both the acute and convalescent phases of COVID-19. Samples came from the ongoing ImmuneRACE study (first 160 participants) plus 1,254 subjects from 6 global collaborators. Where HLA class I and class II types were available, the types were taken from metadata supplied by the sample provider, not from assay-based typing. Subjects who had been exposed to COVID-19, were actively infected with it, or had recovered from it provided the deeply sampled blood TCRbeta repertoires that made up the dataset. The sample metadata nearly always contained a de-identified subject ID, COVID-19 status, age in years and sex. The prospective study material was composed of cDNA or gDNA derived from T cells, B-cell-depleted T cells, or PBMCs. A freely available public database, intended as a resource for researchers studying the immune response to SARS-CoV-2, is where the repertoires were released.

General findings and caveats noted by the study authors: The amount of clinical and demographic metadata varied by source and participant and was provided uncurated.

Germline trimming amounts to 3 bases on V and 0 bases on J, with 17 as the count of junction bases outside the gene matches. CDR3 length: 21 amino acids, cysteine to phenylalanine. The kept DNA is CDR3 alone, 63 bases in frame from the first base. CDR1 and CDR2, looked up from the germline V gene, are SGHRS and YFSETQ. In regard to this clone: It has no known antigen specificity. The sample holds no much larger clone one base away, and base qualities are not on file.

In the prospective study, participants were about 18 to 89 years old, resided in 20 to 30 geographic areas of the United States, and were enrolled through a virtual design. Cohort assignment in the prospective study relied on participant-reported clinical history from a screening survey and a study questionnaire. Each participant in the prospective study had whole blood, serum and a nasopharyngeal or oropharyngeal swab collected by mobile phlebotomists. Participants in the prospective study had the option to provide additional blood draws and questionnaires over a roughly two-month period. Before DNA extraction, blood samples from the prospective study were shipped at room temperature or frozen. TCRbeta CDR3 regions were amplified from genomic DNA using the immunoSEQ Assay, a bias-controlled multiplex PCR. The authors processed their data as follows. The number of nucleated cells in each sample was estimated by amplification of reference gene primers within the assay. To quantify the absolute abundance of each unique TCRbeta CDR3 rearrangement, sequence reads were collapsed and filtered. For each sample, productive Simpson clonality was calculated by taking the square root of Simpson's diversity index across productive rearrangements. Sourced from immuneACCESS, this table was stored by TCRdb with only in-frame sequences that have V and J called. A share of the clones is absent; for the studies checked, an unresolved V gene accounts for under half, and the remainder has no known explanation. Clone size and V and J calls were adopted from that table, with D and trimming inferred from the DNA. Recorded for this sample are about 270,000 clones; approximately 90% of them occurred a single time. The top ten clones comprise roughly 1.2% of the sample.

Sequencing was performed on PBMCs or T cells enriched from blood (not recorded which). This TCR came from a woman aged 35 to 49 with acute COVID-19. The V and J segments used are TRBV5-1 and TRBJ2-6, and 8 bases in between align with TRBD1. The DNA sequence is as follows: TGCGCCAGCAGCTCCCACCTGAGGATGGACAGGGCCAGCTCTGGGGCCAACGTCCTGACTTTC. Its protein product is CASSSHLRMDRASSGANVLTF. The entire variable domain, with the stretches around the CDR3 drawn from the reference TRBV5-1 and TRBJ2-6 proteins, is KAGVTQTPRYLIKTRGQQVTLSCSPISGHRSVSWYQQTPGQGLQFLFEYFSETQRNKGNFPGRFSGRQFSNSRSEMNVSTLELGDSALYLCASSSHLRMDRASSGANVLTFGAGSRLTVL.